The present TCR gamma chain was sequenced within a study of Vδ1+ human thymocytes. General study results and limits: Thymic TRG and TRD repertoires appeared highly polyclonal.

Germline CDR1 reads GITISATS; CDR2 reads ISYDGTV (reference sequence). The J segment lost 15 bases and the V segment lost 3 bases, leaving 8 bases of the junction unmatched. CDR3 size: 10 residues. The template was reverse-transcribed extracted RNA. Multiplex PCR used pooled V-gene forward primers and a constant-region reverse primer to amplify CDR3s. TCRdb re-called the multiplex PCR reads through CATT. The data contain about 36,000 gamma-chain clones, 20% of them singletons. Note on this clone: Its antigen is not known.

The receptor comes from a girl less than two years old who had congenital heart surgery. Specimen: Vdelta1+ gamma-delta thymocytes from the thymus. Indicated subset: FACS-sorted CD3+ TCRalphabeta- TCRVdelta1+ TCRVdelta2- thymocytes. V usage is TRGV9 and J usage is TRGJ1 or TRGJ2. In DNA form, the CDR3 reads TGTGCCTTGTGGGAGTTTAGTTCACTCTTT. It translates to CALWEFSSLF.